The clone carrying this TCR beta chain turned up a few times. The sample belongs to a study of blood T cell repertoires in COVID-19. Germline CDR1 is MNHEY and CDR2 is SVGEGT. Unmatched junction bases numbered 3, after V lost 3 bases and J lost 6 bases. CDR3 length: 13 amino acids. The method was immunoSEQ multiplex PCR; TCRdb's version includes in-frame clones alone and lacks a portion of them. The data contain 130,000 to 150,000 clones, under 90% of them singletons. Sequences were obtained from peripheral blood. The chain recombines TRBV6-2 or TRBV6-3 with TRBJ2-7, with TRBD1 matching over 9 bases. This receptor was taken from a human donor in a cohort sampled during active COVID-19. For the CDR3, the DNA is TGTGCCAGCAGTTATCCGGACAGGGGCGAGCAGTACTTC. It yields the protein CASSYPDRGEQYF.